A single sample is the source of the 28 T cell receptor beta chains below, sequenced in a study of early T cells in non-severe SARS-CoV-2 infection. TCRdb called the 5' RACE reads again in MiXCR, with one record for every CDR3 protein. The profile shows roughly 110,000 distinct CDR3 sequences, more than 9.5% of them singletons. The specimen was whole blood. The receptors stem from an adult who was a healthcare worker with PCR-confirmed SARS-CoV-2 infection or an uninfected control (not recorded which).

This clonotype was observed at least ten times. The genes are TRBV27 and TRBJ2-1, with TRBD2 identical over 7 bases. CDR1 MNHEY and CDR2 SMNVEV come from the germline V gene (reference sequence). This CDR3 has 15 residues. The trim removed 5 bases at V and 5 bases at J, leaving 9 bases unmatched. The CDR3 reads CASSDPGLLNNEQFF. The CDR3 DNA sequence: TGTGCCAGCAGTGATCCGGGACTACTTAACAATGAGCAGTTCTTC.

The chain uses TRBV7-2 and TRBJ2-2; D is unclear. V was pared by 4 bases and J by 0 bases, with 3 bases between. Germline V CDR1 and CDR2: SGHTA, FQGNSA. This CDR3 spans 13 amino acids. This chain's CDR3 is CASSSSNTGELFF. The CDR3 DNA is TGTGCCAGCAGCTCTTCGAACACCGGGGAGCTGTTTTTT.

In this sample, this clonotype turned up many times. The chain joins TRBV20-1 to TRBJ2-7; D is perhaps TRBD1 (7 bases). Trimming removed 5 bases at V and 13 bases at J, with 18 bases between. In germline, CDR1 is DFQATT, CDR2 SNEGSKA (reference sequence). This CDR3 contains 11 residues. CDR3 amino acids: CSAETRGAYYF. The CDR3 DNA reads TGCAGTGCTGAGACCAGGGGGGCTTATTACTTC.

This clonotype came up many times. V and J are TRBV6-6 and TRBJ2-1; 9 bases map to TRBD2. The CDR3 runs 14 residues. Germline V gives CDR1 MNHNY, CDR2 SVGAGI (reference sequence). Germline trimming cut 6 bases from V and 4 bases from J; bases unmatched to any gene: 4. The CDR3 loop reads CASRGTSRYNEQFF. CDR3 nucleotides: TGTGCCAGCAGAGGGACTAGCCGATACAATGAGCAGTTCTTC.

Many counts were recorded for this clonotype. The chain recombines TRBV12-3 or TRBV12-4 with TRBJ1-6, with TRBD1 matching over 8 bases. Losses at the gene ends were 6 bases for V and 12 bases for J; bases not matched to a gene: 10. The CDR3 sequence is 14 residues long. The CDR3 loop is CASSRGQGVGPLHF. CDR3 DNA sequence: TGTGCCAGCAGCCGAGGACAGGGCGTGGGACCCCTCCACTTT.

This clonotype was recorded at least ten times. The chain couples TRBV7-9 to TRBJ2-7, with TRBD1 matching 8 bases. V dropped 3 bases and J dropped 6; count of bases not matched to a gene: 16. Germline assignment: CDR1 SEHNR and CDR2 FQNEAQ (reference sequence). The CDR3 length is 17 residues. This chain's CDR3 is CASSFPDRAHPGREQYF. CDR3 DNA sequence: TGTGCCAGCAGCTTTCCGGACAGGGCTCACCCCGGTCGCGAGCAGTACTTC.

The gene calls are TRBV6-1 and TRBJ2-5; 7 positions agree with TRBD1. CDR1 is MNHNS, CDR2 SASEGT, per germline. CDR3 size: 15 residues. The V gene end was trimmed by 3 bases and the J gene end by 6 bases; junction bases not matched to a gene: 10. The CDR3 spells CASSDFYRGRKTQYF. The DNA of the CDR3 is TGTGCCAGCAGTGATTTCTACAGGGGTAGGAAGACCCAGTACTTC.

This clonotype was seen a few times. The CDR3 loop is CASSFGQLLNIQYF. CDR3 in DNA: TGTGCCAGCAGCTTTGGACAGCTCCTAAACATTCAGTACTTC. The chain is built from TRBV7-9 and TRBJ2-4; a possible D gene is TRBD1 (6 bases). Trimming cost V 3 bases and J 6 bases, with 12 bases left between them. Germline assignment: CDR1 SEHNR and CDR2 FQNEAQ (reference sequence). The CDR3 covers 14 residues. Supplemented by reference TRBV7-9 and TRBJ2-4, the full variable domain reads DTGVSQNPRHKITKRGQNVTFRCDPISEHNRLYWYRQTLGQGPEFLTYFQNEAQLEKSRLLSDRFSAERPKGSFSTLEIQRTEQGDSAMYLCASSFGQLLNIQYFGAGTRLSVL.

This chain connects TRBV7-8 to TRBJ1-5, with 8 bases identical to TRBD1. The J segment lost 15 bases and the V segment lost 5 bases, leaving 9 bases of the junction unmatched. Germline CDR1 SGHVS, CDR2 FQNEAQ. The CDR3 totals 12 residues. The CDR3: CASSPGQEEWHF. The CDR3 nucleotides read TGTGCCAGCAGCCCGGGACAGGAGGAATGGCATTTT.

This clonotype was counted many times. The rearrangement links TRBV5-6 to TRBJ2-7, with 14 positions matching TRBD2. The V segment lost 4 bases and the J segment 2 bases; nucleotides outside the gene matches: 5. Germline loops: CDR1 SGHDT, CDR2 YYEEEE. The CDR3 has 16 amino acids. This chain's CDR3 is CASSAGTSGRPYEQYF. The CDR3 nucleotides are TGTGCCAGCAGCGCCGGGACTAGCGGGAGACCCTACGAGCAGTACTTC.

The chain couples TRBV7-8 to TRBJ2-1; D could derive from TRBD1 or TRBD2 (6 bases each). The V gene's germline CDR1 is SGHVS and CDR2 FQNEAQ. The V end lost 5 bases, the J end lost 6 bases, and 17 bases lay between the germline ends. This CDR3 comprises 15 residues. CDR3 bases: TGTGCCAGCAGCCCCCGGGGGCGGGCGGGCAATGAGCAGTTCTTC. The encoded protein is CASSPRGRAGNEQFF.

In its sample, this clonotype was seen many times. The chain has TRBV7-2 and TRBJ1-4, with D unclear. The CDR3 runs to 16 residues. Germline V lookup: CDR1 SGHTA, CDR2 FQGNSA. Trimming stripped 0 bases from V and 4 bases from J, with 12 bases between. This CDR3 reads CASSLAGPLSNEKLFF. The CDR3 DNA is TGTGCCAGCAGCTTAGCGGGTCCGCTGAGTAATGAAAAACTGTTTTTT.

Here the CDR3 reads CASRESPPGNTIYF. The CDR3 DNA is TGTGCCAGCAGAGAGAGTCCTCCTGGAAACACCATATATTTT. This chain uses TRBV6-5 with TRBJ1-3; D gene ambiguous. This CDR3 has 14 residues. The V and J ends lost 6 bases and 2 bases respectively, with 11 bases between them. Germline V gives CDR1 MNHEY, CDR2 SVGAGI.

The chain couples TRBV4-3 to TRBJ1-3; D ambiguous. This CDR3 has 14 amino acids. CDR1 is LGHNA, CDR2 YSLEER, per germline. V was pared by 0 bases and J by 4 bases, with 7 bases between. The CDR3 nucleotides are TGCGCCAGCAGCCAAGATCCTGGGGGAAACACCATATATTTT. Residues: CASSQDPGGNTIYF.

The J gene is TRBJ2-7, the V gene TRBV2; D is undetermined. The V end was cut by 5 bases, the J end by 5 bases, with 10 bases between. The CDR3 is 12 residues long. Germline lookup yields CDR1 SNHLY and CDR2 FYNNEI. In DNA, the CDR3 is TGTGCCAGCAGTTCCATGGGGAACGAGCAGTACTTC. Encoded protein: CASSSMGNEQYF.

The sample holds many counts of this clonotype. The CDR3 sequence is CASSLRQGARNSPLHF. Written as DNA, the CDR3 is TGTGCCAGCAGTTTACGTCAGGGGGCGCGGAATTCACCCCTCCACTTT. The gene calls are TRBV27 and TRBJ1-6, with 8 bases that match TRBD1. The CDR3 covers 16 residues. The junction had 7 bases not matched to a gene; V was cut back by 2 bases and J by 7 bases. Germline V gives CDR1 MNHEY, CDR2 SMNVEV (reference sequence).

This clonotype was seen ten or more times. CDR3 nucleotides: TGTGCCAGCAGCCACGGGCATTACGAGCAGTACTTC. Amino acid sequence: CASSHGHYEQYF. The chain has TRBV3-1 and TRBJ2-7; D is undetermined. The CDR3 contains 12 residues. The V end was cut by 3 bases, the J end by 4 bases, with 7 bases between. Germline V gene data show CDR1 as LGHDT and CDR2 as YNNKEL (reference sequence).

This clonotype was seen only a few times. The rearrangement joins TRBV20-1 to TRBJ1-5; TRBD1 matches 10 bases. The J segment lost 4 bases and the V segment lost 6 bases, leaving 0 bases of the junction unmatched. CDR3 length equals 12 residues. Germline lookup yields CDR1 DFQATT and CDR2 SNEGSKA (reference sequence). The CDR3 nucleotides are TGCAGTGCGGGACAGGGGAATCAGCCCCAGCATTTT. Its protein is CSAGQGNQPQHF.

This clonotype was seen many times. CDR3 amino acids: CASSLAGTYNEQFF. CDR3 DNA: TGTGCCAGCAGTTTGGCCGGGACTTACAATGAGCAGTTCTTC. The gene calls are TRBV27 and TRBJ2-1, with D possibly being TRBD2 (6 bases). Germline assignment: CDR1 MNHEY and CDR2 SMNVEV (reference sequence). Trimming removed 3 bases from V and 4 bases from J, with 10 bases in between. The CDR3 spans 14 residues.

This clonotype was picked up many times. The gene calls are TRBV14 and TRBJ2-1; maybe TRBD2 (5 bases). CDR3 length equals 16 residues. V dropped 8 bases and J dropped 1 base, with 18 bases sitting between them. The V gene's germline CDR1 is SGHDN and CDR2 FVKESK. CDR3: CASSLRGSRSYNEQFF. The DNA of the CDR3 is TGTGCCAGCTCTTTGAGAGGGAGTAGGTCCTACAATGAGCAGTTCTTC.

This clonotype has at least ten counts. This chain uses TRBV28 with TRBJ2-5; D is unresolved. The CDR3 has 15 amino acids. Per the germline V gene, CDR1 is MDHEN and CDR2 is SYDVKM. V lost 3 bases, J lost 4 bases, and 15 bases lay in between. CDR3 in DNA: TGTGCCAGCAGTTTTGATCGGATTTCAGGAGAGACCCAGTACTTC. This translates into CASSFDRISGETQYF. Filled out from reference TRBV28 and TRBJ2-5, the complete variable domain reads DVKVTQSSRYLVKRTGEKVFLECVQDMDHENMFWYRQDPGLGLRLIYFSYDVKMKEKGDIPEGYSVSREKKERFSLILESASTNQTSMYLCASSFDRISGETQYFGPGTRLLVL.

This clonotype turned up a few times. This sequence joins TRBV6-2 or TRBV6-3 and TRBJ1-1; no firm D call. Germline CDR1 reads MNHEY; CDR2 reads SVGEGT. The V gene lost 2 bases and the J gene lost 1 base, with 5 bases spanning the gap. CDR3 length: 13 residues. The CDR3 protein is CASSYMGNTEAFF. In DNA form, the CDR3 reads TGTGCCAGCAGTTACATGGGGAACACTGAAGCTTTCTTT.

This clonotype has more than one count but fewer than ten. The CDR3 protein is CASSVGSHAEAFF. The CDR3 DNA sequence: TGTGCCAGCAGCGTAGGCAGTCATGCTGAAGCTTTCTTT. This chain links TRBV9 with TRBJ1-1, with no clear D. Between the trimmed V and J ends, which lost 0 bases and 6 bases, there was a span of 9 bases. The germline V gene has CDR1 SGDLS and CDR2 YYNGEE. The CDR3 extends over 13 amino acids.

This clonotype was detected a few times. The chain links TRBV29-1 to TRBJ1-1, with D unresolved. The CDR3 covers 9 residues. Germline-derived CDR1 and CDR2 are SQVTM and ANQGSEA. Trimming removed 3 bases at V and 10 bases at J, with 6 bases between. CDR3 DNA: TGCAGCGTTGAGGGTACAGCTTTCTTT. Translation: CSVEGTAFF. Drawing the rest from reference TRBV29-1 and TRBJ1-1, the complete variable domain is SAVISQKPSRDICQRGTSLTIQCQVDSQVTMMFWYRQQPGQSLTLIATANQGSEATYESGFVIDKFPISRPNLTFSTLTVSNMSPEDSSIYLCSVEGTAFFGQGTRLTVV.

This clonotype was picked up one time. V is TRBV10-3 and J is TRBJ2-7; D call uncertain. The germline CDR1 and CDR2 sequences are ENHRY and SYGVKD. There are 13 residues in the CDR3. With 3 bases removed from V and 0 bases from J, the gap between germline ends came to 6 bases. The chain's CDR3 is CAISDSTSYEQYF. The CDR3 coding sequence is TGTGCCATCAGTGACAGTACCTCCTACGAGCAGTACTTC.

This clonotype has ten or more counts. The rearrangement uses TRBV20-1 and TRBJ1-2; D is ambiguous. The CDR3 has 13 amino acids. V dropped 3 bases and J dropped 3 bases, with 11 bases sitting between them. The germline CDR1 and CDR2 sequences are DFQATT and SNEGSKA (reference sequence). This chain's CDR3 is CSASLSNHYGYTF. CDR3 coding DNA: TGCAGTGCTAGTCTGTCAAACCACTATGGCTACACCTTC.

J is TRBJ2-2 and V is TRBV6-5; possibly TRBD2 for D (6 bases). Trimming pared 0 bases from V and 4 bases from J, leaving 9 bases between. This CDR3 region has 15 residues. The germline CDR1 and CDR2 sequences are MNHEY and SVGAGI. As DNA, the CDR3 is TGTGCCAGCAGTTACTCGTTGGGGGGCACCGGGGAGCTGTTTTTT. Translating gives CASSYSLGGTGELFF.

This clonotype was seen ten or more times. The V call is TRBV6-2 or TRBV6-3, the J call TRBJ2-5, with D maybe TRBD1 (6 bases). Trimming shortened V by 0 bases and J by 6 bases, and 14 bases separated the two germline ends. CDR1 is MNHEY and CDR2 is SVGEGT in the germline V gene. This CDR3 has 15 residues. This chain's CDR3 is CASSYSIGRGQTQYF. Written as DNA, the CDR3 is TGTGCCAGCAGTTACTCGATCGGCAGGGGCCAGACCCAGTACTTC.